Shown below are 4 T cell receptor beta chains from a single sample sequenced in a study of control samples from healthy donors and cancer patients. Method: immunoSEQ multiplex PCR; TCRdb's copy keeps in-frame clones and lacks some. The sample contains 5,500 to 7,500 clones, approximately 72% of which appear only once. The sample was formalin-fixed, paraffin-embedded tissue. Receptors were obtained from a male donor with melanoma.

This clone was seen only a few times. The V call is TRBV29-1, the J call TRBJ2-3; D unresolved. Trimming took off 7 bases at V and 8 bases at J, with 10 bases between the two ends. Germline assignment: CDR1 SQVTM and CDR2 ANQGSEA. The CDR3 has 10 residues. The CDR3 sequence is CSGWQSTQYF. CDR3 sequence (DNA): TGCAGCGGCTGGCAATCTACGCAGTATTTT.

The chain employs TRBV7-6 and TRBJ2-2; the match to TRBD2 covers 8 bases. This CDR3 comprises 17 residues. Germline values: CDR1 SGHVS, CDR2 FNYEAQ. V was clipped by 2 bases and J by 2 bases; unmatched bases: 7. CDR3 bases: TGTGCCAGCAGCTTAAATTGGGCGGGAGGTAACACCGGGGAGCTGTTTTTT. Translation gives CASSLNWAGGNTGELFF.

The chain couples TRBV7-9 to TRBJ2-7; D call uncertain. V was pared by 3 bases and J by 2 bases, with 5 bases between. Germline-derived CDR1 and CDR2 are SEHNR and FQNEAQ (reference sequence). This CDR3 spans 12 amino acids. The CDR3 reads CASSFGPYEQYF. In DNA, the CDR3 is TGTGCCAGCAGCTTTGGCCCCTACGAGCAGTACTTC.

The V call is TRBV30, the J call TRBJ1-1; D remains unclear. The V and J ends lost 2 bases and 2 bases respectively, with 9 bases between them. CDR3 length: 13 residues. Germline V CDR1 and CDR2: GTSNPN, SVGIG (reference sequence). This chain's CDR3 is CAWSQFTNTEAFF. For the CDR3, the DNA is TGTGCCTGGAGTCAGTTCACAAACACTGAAGCTTTCTTT.